This T cell receptor beta chain was captured by sequencing in a study of graft-versus-host responses after intestinal transplantation (dated by TCRdb to the early 2020s). For the study in its entirety: Multivisceral, liver-intestinal, or isolated intestinal transplants were received by the recipients. Every recipient was given anti-thymocyte globulin induction, followed by about 3 years of maintenance tacrolimus and steroids. The cohort enrolled under 30 intestinal transplant recipients, one of whom was a retransplant, and a few patients without pretransplant specimens were excluded. To identify alloreactive clones, pre-transplant mixed lymphocyte reaction products were sequenced and compared with unstimulated pre-transplant donor and recipient T cells. Donor T cell macrochimerism was defined as a peak of at least 4% donor T cells among recipient peripheral blood mononuclear cells. After intestinal transplantation, graft-versus-host and host-versus-graft alloreactive T cell clones were followed in the graft, circulation and bone marrow using bulk TCR-beta CDR3 sequencing. Rather than going through the commercial service, samples from a few later patients were sequenced in-house on an Illumina MiSeq and processed with MiXCR.

Study-wide findings and limitations: GvH clones turned up in recipient bone marrow, with some appearing earlier in ileal mucosa or blood, a pattern consistent with an intestinal mucosal origin. The conclusions were limited by the relatively low number and heterogeneity of the intestinal transplant patients. Early after transplant, peak levels of circulating GvH clones were associated with declines in HvG clones. High GvH to HvG T cell clonal ratios were observed in the allografts of patients with donor T cell macrochimerism.

Trimming leaves V shorter by 0 bases and J shorter by 3 bases, with the junction holding 6 bases beyond the gene matches. Via the germline V gene, CDR1 is MRHNA and CDR2 SNTAGT. Inclusive of the bounding cysteine and phenylalanine, the CDR3 is 16 residues long. The entry retains the CDR3 DNA only, 48 bases that are in frame from base 1. The library relied on the immunoSEQ multiplex PCR assay. For most patients, genomic DNA was isolated with the Qiagen DNeasy Blood and Tissue Kit and sent frozen to Adaptive Biotechnologies for TCR sequencing. For most patients, genomic DNA was subjected to high-throughput TCR-beta CDR3 sequencing by Adaptive Biotechnologies. Under the source paper's analysis protocol: TCR sequencing data were retrieved from Adaptive's ImmunoSEQ software for about 17 patients, whereas three other patients were processed with MiXCR and VDJtools. To correct CD4 versus CD8 sorting errors, any sequence found in both subsets at a frequency ratio below 5:1 was removed. CDR3 nucleotide sequences shared by donor and recipient were removed because the origin of these sequences could not be assigned. To be classed as alloreactive, a clone needed at least 2-fold expansion over unstimulated cells and a minimum CFSE-low frequency of 0.002% (template counts) or 0.001% (read counts). Mappable clones were those detected in sequenced pre-transplant spleen, lymph node, or MLR CFSE-low populations of the donor or recipient. The cumulative frequency of alloreactive clones was calculated as a percentage of all sequences, weighted by copy number. As stored in TCRdb, this immuneACCESS dataset retains in-frame rearrangements with V and J assigned. A fraction of the clones does not appear; measured against another copy, unresolved V genes explain less than half of the discrepancy, and the remainder lacks a known reason. The V and J calls and clone size come from that table; D and trimming were worked out from the DNA. In this sample the table shows about 36,000 clones, approximately 93% of which occur a single time. The ten top clones hold about 0.22% of the sample.

On this clone itself: Its antigen is still unknown. Nothing much larger sits one base from this clone, and base qualities are not available.

What the time point label conveys for this sample: cells obtained before transplantation from donor or recipient. CD3+CD4+ and CD3+CD8+ populations were FACS-sorted from unstimulated pre-transplant donor and recipient cells taken from spleen or lymph nodes. The origin of this receptor is a human donor who was the organ donor for an intestinal transplant. The sequenced sample was unstimulated CD4+ T cells sorted from spleen or lymph node cells, obtained before transplant. This chain is built from TRBV6-4 and TRBJ2-7, with 9 bases aligning to TRBD2. The nucleotide sequence is TGTGCCAGCAGTGACTCCCAGCGGGGGGCCGTCTACGAGCAGTACTTC. The encoded protein is CASSDSQRGAVYEQYF.